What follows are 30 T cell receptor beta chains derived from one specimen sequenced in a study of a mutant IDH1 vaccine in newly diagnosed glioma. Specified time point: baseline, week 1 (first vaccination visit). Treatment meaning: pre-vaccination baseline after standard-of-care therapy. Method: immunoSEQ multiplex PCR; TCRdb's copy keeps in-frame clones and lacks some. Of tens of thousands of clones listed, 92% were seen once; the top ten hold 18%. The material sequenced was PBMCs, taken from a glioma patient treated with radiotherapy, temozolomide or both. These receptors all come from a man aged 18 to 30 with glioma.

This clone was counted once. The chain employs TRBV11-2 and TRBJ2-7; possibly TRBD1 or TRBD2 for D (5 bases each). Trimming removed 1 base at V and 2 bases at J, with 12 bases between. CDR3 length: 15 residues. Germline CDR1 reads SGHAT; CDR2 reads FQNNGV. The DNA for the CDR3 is TGTGCCAGCAGCTTAGGGGGGTCAGCCGCCTACGAGCAGTACTTC. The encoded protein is CASSLGGSAAYEQYF.

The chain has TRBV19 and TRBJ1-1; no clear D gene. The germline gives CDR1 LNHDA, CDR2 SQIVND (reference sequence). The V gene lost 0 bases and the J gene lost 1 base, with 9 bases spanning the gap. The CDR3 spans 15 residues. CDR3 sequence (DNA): TGTGCCAGTAGTATAGATCAGGCGAGGAACACTGAAGCTTTCTTT. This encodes CASSIDQARNTEAFF.

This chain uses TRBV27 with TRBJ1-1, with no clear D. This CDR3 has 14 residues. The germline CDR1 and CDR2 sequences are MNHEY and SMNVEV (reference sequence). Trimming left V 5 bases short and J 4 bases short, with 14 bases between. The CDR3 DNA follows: TGTGCCAGCAGTCGCCCGGCGGTGGGCACTGAAGCTTTCTTT. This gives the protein CASSRPAVGTEAFF.

The CDR3: CALRVNTEAFF. The CDR3 DNA follows: TGTGCACTGCGGGTGAACACTGAAGCTTTCTTT. The genes are TRBV6-6 and TRBJ1-1; no clear D gene. The CDR3 length is 11 residues. From germline, CDR1 is MNHNY and CDR2 SVGAGI (reference sequence).

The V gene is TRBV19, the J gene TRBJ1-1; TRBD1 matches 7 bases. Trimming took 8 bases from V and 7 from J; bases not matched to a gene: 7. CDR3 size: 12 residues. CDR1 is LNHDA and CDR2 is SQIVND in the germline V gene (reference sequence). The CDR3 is CASAPTGFEAFF. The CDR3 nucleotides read TGTGCCAGTGCCCCGACAGGGTTTGAAGCTTTCTTT.

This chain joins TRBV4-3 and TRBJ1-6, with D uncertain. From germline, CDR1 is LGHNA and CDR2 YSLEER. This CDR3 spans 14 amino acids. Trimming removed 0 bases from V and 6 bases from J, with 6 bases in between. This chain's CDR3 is CASSQDYVNSPLHF. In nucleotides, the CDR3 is TGCGCCAGCAGCCAAGATTACGTTAATTCACCCCTCCACTTT.

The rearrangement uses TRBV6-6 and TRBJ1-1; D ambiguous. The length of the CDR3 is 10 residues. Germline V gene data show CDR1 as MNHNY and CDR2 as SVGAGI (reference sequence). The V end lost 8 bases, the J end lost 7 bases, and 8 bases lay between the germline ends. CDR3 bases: TGTGCCAGCCGAGCTATTGAAGCTTTCTTT. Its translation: CASRAIEAFF.

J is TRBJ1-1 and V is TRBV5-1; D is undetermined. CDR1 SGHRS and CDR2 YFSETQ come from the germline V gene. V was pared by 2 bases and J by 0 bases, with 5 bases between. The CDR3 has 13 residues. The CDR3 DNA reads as TGCGCCAGCAGCTTACAGATGAACACTGAAGCTTTCTTT. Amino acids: CASSLQMNTEAFF.

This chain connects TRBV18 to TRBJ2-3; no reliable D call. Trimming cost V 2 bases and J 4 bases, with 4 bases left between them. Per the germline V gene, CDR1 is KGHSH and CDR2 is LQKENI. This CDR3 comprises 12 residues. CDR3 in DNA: TGTGCCAGCTCACCAGTGGCAGATACGCAGTATTTT. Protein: CASSPVADTQYF. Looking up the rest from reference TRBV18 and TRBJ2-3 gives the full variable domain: NAGVMQNPRHLVRRRGQEARLRCSPMKGHSHVYWYRQLPEEGLKFMVYLQKENIIDESGMPKERFSAEFPKEGPSILRIQQVVRGDSAAYFCASSPVADTQYFGPGTRLTVL.

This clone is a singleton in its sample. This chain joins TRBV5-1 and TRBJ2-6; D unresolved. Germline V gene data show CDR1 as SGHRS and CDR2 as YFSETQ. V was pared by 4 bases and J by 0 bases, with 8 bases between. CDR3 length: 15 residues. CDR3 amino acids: CASSPPGSGANVLTF. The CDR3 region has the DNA TGCGCCAGCAGCCCGCCAGGCTCTGGGGCCAACGTCCTGACTTTC.

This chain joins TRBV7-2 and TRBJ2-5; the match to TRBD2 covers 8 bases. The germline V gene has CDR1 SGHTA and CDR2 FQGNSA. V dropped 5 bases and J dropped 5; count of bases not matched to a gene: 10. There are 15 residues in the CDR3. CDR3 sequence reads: CASSGGLALSETQYF. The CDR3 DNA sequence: TGTGCCAGCAGCGGAGGACTAGCACTCTCCGAGACCCAGTACTTC.

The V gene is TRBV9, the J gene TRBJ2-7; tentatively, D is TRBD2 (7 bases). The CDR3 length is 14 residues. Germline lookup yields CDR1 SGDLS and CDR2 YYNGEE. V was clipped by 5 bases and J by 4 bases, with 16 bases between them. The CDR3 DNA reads TGTGCCAGCAGTCGGGGGCGGGAGTCTTACGAGCAGTACTTC. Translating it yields CASSRGRESYEQYF.

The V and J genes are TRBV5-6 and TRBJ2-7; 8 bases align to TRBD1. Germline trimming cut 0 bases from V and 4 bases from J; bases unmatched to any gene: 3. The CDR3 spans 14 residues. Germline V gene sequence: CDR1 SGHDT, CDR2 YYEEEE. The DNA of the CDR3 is TGTGCCAGCAGCTTGGGAGACAGGGGATACGAGCAGTACTTC. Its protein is CASSLGDRGYEQYF.

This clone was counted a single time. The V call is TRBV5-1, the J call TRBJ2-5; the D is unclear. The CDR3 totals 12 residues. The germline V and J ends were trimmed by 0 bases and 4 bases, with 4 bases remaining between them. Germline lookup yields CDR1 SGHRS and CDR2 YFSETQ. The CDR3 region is CASSLAAETQYF. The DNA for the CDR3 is TGCGCCAGCAGCTTGGCCGCAGAGACCCAGTACTTC.

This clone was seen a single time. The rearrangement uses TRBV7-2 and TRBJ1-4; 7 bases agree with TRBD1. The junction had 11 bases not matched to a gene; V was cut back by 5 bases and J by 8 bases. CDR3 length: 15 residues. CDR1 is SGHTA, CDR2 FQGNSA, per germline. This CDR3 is CASSPRQGLGEKLFF. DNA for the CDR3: TGTGCCAGCAGCCCGCGACAGGGATTGGGCGAAAAACTGTTTTTT.

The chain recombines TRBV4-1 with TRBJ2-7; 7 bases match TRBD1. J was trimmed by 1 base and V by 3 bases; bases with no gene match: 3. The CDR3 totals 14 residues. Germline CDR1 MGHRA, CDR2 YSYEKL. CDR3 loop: CASSHRQGSYEQYF. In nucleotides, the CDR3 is TGCGCCAGCAGCCATAGACAGGGATCCTACGAGCAGTACTTC.

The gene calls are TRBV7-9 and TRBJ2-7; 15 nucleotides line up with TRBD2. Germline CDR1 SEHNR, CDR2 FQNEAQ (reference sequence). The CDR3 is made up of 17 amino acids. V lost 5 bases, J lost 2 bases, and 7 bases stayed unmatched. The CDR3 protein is CASSPGTSGRIAYEQYF. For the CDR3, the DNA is TGTGCCAGCAGCCCGGGGACTAGCGGGAGGATCGCCTACGAGCAGTACTTC.

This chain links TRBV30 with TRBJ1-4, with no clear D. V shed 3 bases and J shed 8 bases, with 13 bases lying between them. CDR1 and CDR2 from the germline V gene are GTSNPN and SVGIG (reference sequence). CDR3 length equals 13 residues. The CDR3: CAWRVDMREKLFF. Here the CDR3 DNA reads TGTGCCTGGAGGGTTGACATGAGGGAAAAACTGTTTTTT.

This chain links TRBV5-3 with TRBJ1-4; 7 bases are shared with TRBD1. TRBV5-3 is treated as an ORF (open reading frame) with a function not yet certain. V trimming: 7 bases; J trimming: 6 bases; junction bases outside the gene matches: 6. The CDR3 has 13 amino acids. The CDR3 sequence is CARPGQTYEKLFF. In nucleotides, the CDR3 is TGTGCCAGACCGGGACAGACCTATGAAAAACTGTTTTTT.

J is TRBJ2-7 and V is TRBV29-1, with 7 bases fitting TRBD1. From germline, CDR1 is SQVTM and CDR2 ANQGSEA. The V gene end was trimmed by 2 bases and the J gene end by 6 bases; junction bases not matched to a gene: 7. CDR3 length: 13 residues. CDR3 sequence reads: CSVEIQGVSEQYF. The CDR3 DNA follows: TGCAGCGTTGAAATCCAGGGGGTCAGCGAGCAGTACTTC.

The CDR3 nucleotides read TGCGCCAGCAGCCAGGGGACTAGCGGAGTCTACGAGCAGTACTTC. Residues: CASSQGTSGVYEQYF. The chain is built from TRBV4-3 and TRBJ2-7, with 11 bases lining up with TRBD2. CDR3 length equals 15 residues. Germline V gene sequence: CDR1 LGHNA, CDR2 YSLEER. V lost 3 bases and J lost 3; bases outside the gene matches: 4.

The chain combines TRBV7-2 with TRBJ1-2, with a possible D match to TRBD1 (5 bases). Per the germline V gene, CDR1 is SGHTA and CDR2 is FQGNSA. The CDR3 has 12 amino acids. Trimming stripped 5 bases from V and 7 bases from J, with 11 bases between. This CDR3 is CASSPLGGGYTF. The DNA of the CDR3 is TGTGCCAGCAGCCCCCTGGGGGGTGGCTACACCTTC. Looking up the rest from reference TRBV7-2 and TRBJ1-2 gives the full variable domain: GAGVSQSPSNKVTEKGKDVELRCDPISGHTALYWYRQSLGQGLEFLIYFQGNSAPDKSGLPSDRFSAERTGGSVSTLTIQRTQQEDSAVYLCASSPLGGGYTFGSGTRLTVV.

The CDR3 spells CASSPGAQNTEAFF. Written as DNA, the CDR3 is TGCGCCAGCAGCCCCGGGGCCCAGAACACTGAAGCTTTCTTT. The rearrangement links TRBV5-1 to TRBJ1-1; D is perhaps TRBD1 (5 bases). The CDR3 runs 14 residues. Germline CDR1 SGHRS, CDR2 YFSETQ. The V gene lost 4 bases and the J gene lost 1 base, with 11 bases spanning the gap.

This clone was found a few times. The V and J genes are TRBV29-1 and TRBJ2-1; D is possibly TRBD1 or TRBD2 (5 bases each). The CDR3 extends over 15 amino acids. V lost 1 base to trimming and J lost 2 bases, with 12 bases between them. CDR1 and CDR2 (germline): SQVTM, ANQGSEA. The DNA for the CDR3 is TGCAGCGTTGAAGTCGGGGCGATTACCTACAATGAGCAGTTCTTC. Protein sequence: CSVEVGAITYNEQFF.

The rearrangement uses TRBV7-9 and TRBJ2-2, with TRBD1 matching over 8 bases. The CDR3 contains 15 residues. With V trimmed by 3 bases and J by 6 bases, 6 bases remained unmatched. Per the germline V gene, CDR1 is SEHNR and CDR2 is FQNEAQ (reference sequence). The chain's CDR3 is CASSFGQGASGELFF. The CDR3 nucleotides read TGTGCCAGCAGCTTCGGGCAGGGGGCCTCCGGGGAGCTGTTTTTT.

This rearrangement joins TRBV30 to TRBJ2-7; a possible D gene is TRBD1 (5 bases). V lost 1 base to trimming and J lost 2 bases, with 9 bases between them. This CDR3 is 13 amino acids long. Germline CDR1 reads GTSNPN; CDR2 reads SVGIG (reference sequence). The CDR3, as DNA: TGTGCCTGGAGTGGTGGGGCCACCTACGAGCAGTACTTC. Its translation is CAWSGGATYEQYF.

CDR3 nucleotide sequence: TGTGCCAGCACCCGGTGGGGGTCCAACGTCCTGACTTTC. This sequence encodes CASTRWGSNVLTF. The rearrangement uses TRBV2 and TRBJ2-6, with D perhaps given as TRBD1 or TRBD2 (5 bases each). V lost 7 bases to trimming and J lost 8 bases, with 12 bases between them. CDR1 is SNHLY, CDR2 FYNNEI, per germline. This CDR3 region has 13 residues.

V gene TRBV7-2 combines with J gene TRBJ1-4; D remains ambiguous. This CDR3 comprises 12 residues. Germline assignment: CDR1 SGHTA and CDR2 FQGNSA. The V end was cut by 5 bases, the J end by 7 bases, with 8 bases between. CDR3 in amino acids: CASSPWGEKLFF. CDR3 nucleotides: TGTGCCAGCAGCCCGTGGGGTGAAAAACTGTTTTTT.

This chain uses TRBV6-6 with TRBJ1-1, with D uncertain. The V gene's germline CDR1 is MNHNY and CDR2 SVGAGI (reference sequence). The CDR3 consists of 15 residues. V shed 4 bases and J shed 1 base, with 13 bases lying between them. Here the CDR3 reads CASSSRLETNTEAFF. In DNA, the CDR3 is TGTGCCAGCAGTTCGAGGTTGGAGACGAACACTGAAGCTTTCTTT.

The CDR3 here is CASSQPGDSGNTIYF. The CDR3 DNA reads TGTGCCAGCAGCCAACCAGGCGACTCTGGAAACACCATATATTTT. V is TRBV4-2 and J is TRBJ1-3; D ambiguous. The CDR3 has 15 amino acids. Trimming took off 2 bases at V and 0 bases at J, with 8 bases between the two ends. Germline CDR1 is LGHNA and CDR2 is YNFKEQ.